This T cell receptor (beta chain) came from a study of blood T cell repertoires in COVID-19. The table came from immunoSEQ multiplex PCR; TCRdb's copy has only in-frame clones and leaves some out. The top ten clones hold 4.5% to 6.5% of a sample with approximately 37,000 clones, 65% to 90% of them seen once. Germline values: CDR1 LGHDT, CDR2 YNNKEL (reference sequence). The CDR3 has 16 residues. The junction had 12 bases not matched to a gene; V was cut back by 8 bases and J by 5 bases. This TCR was recovered from a man aged 35 to 55 with active COVID-19. The chain links TRBV3-1 (or the pseudogene TRBV3-2) to TRBJ2-3; 11 nucleotides align to TRBD2. Sequenced sample: peripheral blood. The CDR3 loop is CASGLAGGVQGDTQYF. The CDR3 nucleotides read TGTGCCAGCGGATTAGCGGGAGGGGTACAGGGAGATACGCAGTATTTT.